These 9 T cell receptor beta chains share one sample of origin, sequenced in a study of T cells in Graves' hyperthyroidism and ophthalmopathy. Researchers took RNA transcripts and amplified the TCR beta CDR3 regions from them. When the TCR CDR3 underwent first-round RT-PCR, the HTBI primer set was used. TCRdb reprocessed the multiplex PCR reads via MiXCR and lists one record per CDR3 protein. The table lists about 690,000 distinct CDR3 sequences, 17% of them singletons. The sample taken for sequencing was blood. Source of these receptors: a man over 45 with Graves' hyperthyroidism.

This clonotype was counted ten times or more. The V and J genes are TRBV5-1 and TRBJ2-1; 9 nucleotides agree with TRBD1. The CDR3 spans 15 residues. The V gene's germline CDR1 is SGHRS and CDR2 YFSETQ. The junction had 5 bases not matched to a gene; V was cut back by 3 bases and J by 4 bases. The DNA for the CDR3 is TGCGCCAGCAGCTCTGACAGGGGGGTTTACAATGAGCAGTTCTTC. This sequence encodes CASSSDRGVYNEQFF.

This rearrangement joins TRBV7-9 to TRBJ2-5; D assignment may be TRBD1 or TRBD2 (5 bases each). V lost 4 bases and J 4 bases, leaving 16 bases between the germline ends. The CDR3 is made up of 15 amino acids. Germline V lookup: CDR1 SEHNR, CDR2 FQNEAQ (reference sequence). The CDR3 spells CASSSGTVAGETQYF. As DNA, the CDR3 is TGTGCCAGCAGCTCCGGGACGGTTGCGGGAGAGACCCAGTACTTC.

This clonotype came up many times. The rearrangement joins TRBV10-3 to TRBJ2-5, with TRBD2 matching 11 bases. Losses at the gene ends were 6 bases for V and 5 bases for J; bases not matched to a gene: 8. CDR1 is ENHRY, CDR2 SYGVKD, per germline. This CDR3 comprises 15 residues. The CDR3 bases are TGTGCCATCAGCCAACTAGCGGGAGTGGGCGAGACCCAGTACTTC. This gives the protein CAISQLAGVGETQYF.

This clonotype showed up just a few times. The genes are TRBV20-1 and TRBJ2-2, with 9 bases matching TRBD2. Germline-derived CDR1 and CDR2 are DFQATT and SNEGSKA (reference sequence). There are 19 residues in the CDR3. V gave up 5 bases and J gave up 4 bases; unmatched junction bases: 20. CDR3 coding DNA: TGCAGTGCTTCCATCTTTGCGGGAGGGCCTGTGCGAACCACCGGGGAGCTGTTTTTT. This gives the protein CSASIFAGGPVRTTGELFF.

This clonotype was observed many times. The V call is TRBV28, the J call TRBJ2-5; D is ambiguous. The CDR3 sequence is 13 residues long. V shed 5 bases and J shed 5 bases, with 12 bases lying between them. Germline V lookup: CDR1 MDHEN, CDR2 SYDVKM. The CDR3 loop is CASSPEVLETQYF. The CDR3 region has the DNA TGTGCCAGCAGTCCCGAAGTTTTGGAGACCCAGTACTTC. Supplemented by reference TRBV28 and TRBJ2-5, the full variable domain reads DVKVTQSSRYLVKRTGEKVFLECVQDMDHENMFWYRQDPGLGLRLIYFSYDVKMKEKGDIPEGYSVSREKKERFSLILESASTNQTSMYLCASSPEVLETQYFGPGTRLLVL.

The CDR3 is CASSSRTGGEDTQYF. The CDR3 DNA reads TGCGCCAGCAGCTCACGGACAGGGGGCGAAGATACGCAGTATTTT. The V gene is TRBV5-1, the J gene TRBJ2-3, with 11 bases lining up with TRBD1. Per germline, CDR1 SGHRS and CDR2 YFSETQ. With V trimmed by 3 bases and J by 5 bases, 5 bases remained unmatched. This CDR3 is built from 15 residues.

This clonotype occurred a few times. The J gene is TRBJ2-2, the V gene TRBV20-1, with TRBD1 matching over 8 bases. V dropped 1 base and J dropped 1; count of bases not matched to a gene: 5. The CDR3 totals 16 residues. CDR1 DFQATT and CDR2 SNEGSKA come from the germline V gene (reference sequence). CDR3 in amino acids: CSARGRQGRNTGELFF. CDR3 sequence (DNA): TGCAGTGCTAGAGGCAGACAGGGGAGGAACACCGGGGAGCTGTTTTTT.

This clonotype was picked up many times. The genes are TRBV20-1 and TRBJ2-7; 7 bases are a match to TRBD2. Germline-derived CDR1 and CDR2 are DFQATT and SNEGSKA (reference sequence). This CDR3 contains 13 residues. Trimming took 1 base from V and 6 from J; bases not matched to a gene: 6. The chain's CDR3 is CSARAAGPLEQYF. The DNA for the CDR3 is TGCAGTGCTAGAGCAGCGGGGCCCCTCGAGCAGTACTTC.

This clonotype was seen at least ten times. This rearrangement joins TRBV6-1 to TRBJ1-4; 7 bases align to TRBD1. The V and J ends lost 5 bases and 7 bases, in that order; junction bases with no gene match: 10. CDR3 length: 15 residues. Germline V lookup: CDR1 MNHNS, CDR2 SASEGT. CDR3 loop: CASSSRGQGGEKLFF. Here the CDR3 DNA reads TGTGCCAGCAGTTCAAGGGGGCAAGGCGGTGAAAAACTGTTTTTT.